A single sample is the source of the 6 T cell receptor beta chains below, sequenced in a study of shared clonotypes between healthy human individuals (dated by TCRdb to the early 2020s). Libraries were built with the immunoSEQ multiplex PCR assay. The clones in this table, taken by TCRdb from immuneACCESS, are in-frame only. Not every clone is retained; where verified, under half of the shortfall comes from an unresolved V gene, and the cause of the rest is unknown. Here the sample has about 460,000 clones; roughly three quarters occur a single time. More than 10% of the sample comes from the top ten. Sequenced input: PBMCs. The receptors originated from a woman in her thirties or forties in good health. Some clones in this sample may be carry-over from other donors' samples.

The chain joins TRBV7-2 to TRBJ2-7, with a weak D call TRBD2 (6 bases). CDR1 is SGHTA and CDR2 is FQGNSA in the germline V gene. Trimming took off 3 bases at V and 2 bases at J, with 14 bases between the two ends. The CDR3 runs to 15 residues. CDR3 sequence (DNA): TGTGCCAGCAGCTTGGCTTCGGGAGAGGCCTACGAGCAGTACTTC. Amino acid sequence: CASSLASGEAYEQYF.

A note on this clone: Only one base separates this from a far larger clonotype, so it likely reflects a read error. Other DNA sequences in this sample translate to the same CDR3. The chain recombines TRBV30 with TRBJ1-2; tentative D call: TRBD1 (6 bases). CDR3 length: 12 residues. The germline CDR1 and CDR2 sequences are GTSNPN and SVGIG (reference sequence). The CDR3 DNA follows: TGTGCCTGGAGGAGGGGGTTATATGGCTACACCTTT. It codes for CAWRRGLYGYTF.

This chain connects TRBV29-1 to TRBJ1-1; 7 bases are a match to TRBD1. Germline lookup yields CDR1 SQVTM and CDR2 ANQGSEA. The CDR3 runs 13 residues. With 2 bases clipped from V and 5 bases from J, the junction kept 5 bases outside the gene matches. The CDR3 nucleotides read TGCAGCGTTGAACCGACAGGGATGACTGAAGCTTTCTTT. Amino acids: CSVEPTGMTEAFF. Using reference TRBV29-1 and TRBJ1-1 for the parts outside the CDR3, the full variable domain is SAVISQKPSRDICQRGTSLTIQCQVDSQVTMMFWYRQQPGQSLTLIATANQGSEATYESGFVIDKFPISRPNLTFSTLTVSNMSPEDSSIYLCSVEPTGMTEAFFGQGTRLTVV.

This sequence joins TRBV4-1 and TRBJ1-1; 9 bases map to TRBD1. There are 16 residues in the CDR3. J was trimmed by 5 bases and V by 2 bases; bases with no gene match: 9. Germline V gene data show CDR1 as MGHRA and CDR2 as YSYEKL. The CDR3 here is CASSQPLTGTGTEAFF. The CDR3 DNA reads TGCGCCAGCAGCCAACCCTTGACCGGGACAGGGACTGAAGCTTTCTTT.

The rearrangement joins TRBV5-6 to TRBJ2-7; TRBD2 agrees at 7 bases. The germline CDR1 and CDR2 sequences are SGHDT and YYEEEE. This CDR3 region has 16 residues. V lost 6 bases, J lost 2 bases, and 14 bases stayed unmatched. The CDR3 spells CASNPAAGIGTYEQYF. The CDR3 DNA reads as TGTGCCAGCAATCCGGCAGCGGGAATCGGAACCTACGAGCAGTACTTC. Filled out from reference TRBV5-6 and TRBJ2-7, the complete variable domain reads DAGVTQSPTHLIKTRGQQVTLRCSPKSGHDTVSWYQQALGQGPQFIFQYYEEEERQRGNFPDRFSGHQFPNYSSELNVNALLLGDSALYLCASNPAAGIGTYEQYFGPGTRLTVT.

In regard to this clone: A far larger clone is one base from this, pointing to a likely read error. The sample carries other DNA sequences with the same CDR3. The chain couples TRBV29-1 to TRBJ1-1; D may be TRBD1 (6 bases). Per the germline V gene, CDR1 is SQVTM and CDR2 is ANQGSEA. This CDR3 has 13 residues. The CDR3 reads CSAVNRDATEAFF. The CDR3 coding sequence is TGCAGTGCTGTGAACAGGGACGCCACTGAAGCTTTCTTT.